This T cell receptor (beta chain) comes out of a study of CD4+ T cells in melanoma. Whole-study results and caveats: CD8+ T cell, macrophage and B cell function reportedly correlated with neoantigen-specific CD4+ T cells. Reportedly, melanoma neoantigen-specific CD4+ T cells showed varied differentiation states.

The CDR3 is made up of 14 amino acids. V was clipped by 0 bases and J by 5 bases, with 11 bases between them. Germline CDR1 reads SGHKS; CDR2 reads YYEKEE (reference sequence). A remark on this clone: Antigen: not known.

Using immunoSEQ multiplex PCR, the repertoire was profiled, and TCRdb retains in-frame clones only, with some absent. The sample lists about 11,000 clones; 55% to 75% were seen once. The specimen was cells from a culture (not recorded whether cultured in vitro). The V and J genes are TRBV5-5 and TRBJ1-1; D ambiguous. The sequence came from a human donor with melanoma. CDR3 in DNA: TGTGCCAGCAGCTTGGCAGAGGCGGGGACTGAAGCTTTCTTT. Translation: CASSLAEAGTEAFF.